The clone carrying this T cell receptor (beta chain) appeared a few times. Its antigen is not known. The authors built TCR beta libraries using iRepertoire HTBI primers and Arm-PCR of CDR3 regions. TCRdb reprocessed the multiplex PCR reads with MiXCR, giving one entry per CDR3 protein. The sample consists of 620,000 or so distinct CDR3 sequences, about 16% of them appearing once. Time point described: newly diagnosed GD, antithyroid drugs for less than 3 months. Scientists built the TCR library using RNA that was extracted from PBMCs. This specimen belongs to a study of regulatory T cells in long-lasting Graves disease. Whole-study results and caveats: The small sample size may have reduced accuracy. Favoring TRBV28, TRBJ1-2 and TRBJ2-5 was a feature seen in persistent disease.

The V end was cut by 4 bases, the J end by 2 bases, with 8 bases between. The CDR3 runs to 13 residues. CDR1 and CDR2 (germline): ENHRY, SYGVKD. These sequences were also reported in another study, on T cells in Graves' hyperthyroidism and ophthalmopathy. This second report adds: In the blood, most expanded thyroid clonotypes above 0.001 appeared as well. By a 13 V-J model, ophthalmopathy was set apart from stable hyperthyroidism.

Sequenced here: peripheral blood mononuclear cells (PBMCs), sampled at new diagnosis, from a patient treated with antithyroid drugs. This chain links TRBV10-3 with TRBJ2-5; no clear D gene. The source of this sequence is a woman in her twenties or thirties with Graves disease. CDR3 in DNA: TGTGCCATCAGTGTGTTAGAACAAGAGACCCAGTACTTC. Translating it yields CAISVLEQETQYF.